Each of the 4 T cell receptor beta chains below was sequenced from the same sample in a study of OX40 agonist ivuxolimab in advanced cancers. This table comes from immunoSEQ multiplex PCR, and its TCRdb copy is limited to in-frame clones, with some not included. This sample yields 60,000 to 95,000 clones, of which 90% are seen a single time; 0.3% to 0.4% belongs to the top ten. This specimen was CD4+ or CD8+ T cells sorted from blood, taken in a trial of the OX40 agonist ivuxolimab. These receptors were obtained from an adult with an advanced solid tumor such as melanoma, head and neck, liver or kidney cancer.

This rearrangement joins TRBV5-1 to TRBJ1-1; no clear D. The CDR3 contains 16 residues. V was pared by 0 bases and J by 2 bases, with 14 bases between. Germline V CDR1 and CDR2: SGHRS, YFSETQ. For the CDR3, the DNA is TGCGCCAGCAGCTTGGGACCGTGGGGAATTAACACTGAAGCTTTCTTT. This encodes CASSLGPWGINTEAFF.

This clone was seen only once. This chain joins TRBV5-1 and TRBJ2-7; 10 bases line up with TRBD1. The CDR3 is made up of 14 amino acids. With 3 bases clipped from V and 5 bases from J, the junction kept 5 bases outside the gene matches. Per the germline V gene, CDR1 is SGHRS and CDR2 is YFSETQ. CDR3 region: CASSSGTGVNEQYF. In DNA form, the CDR3 reads TGCGCCAGCAGCTCGGGGACAGGGGTGAACGAGCAGTACTTC. The full variable domain, in which reference TRBV5-1 and TRBJ2-7 provide the parts outside the CDR3, is KAGVTQTPRYLIKTRGQQVTLSCSPISGHRSVSWYQQTPGQGLQFLFEYFSETQRNKGNFPGRFSGRQFSNSRSEMNVSTLELGDSALYLCASSSGTGVNEQYFGPGTRLTVT.

V gene TRBV4-3 combines with J gene TRBJ2-3, with 10 bases matching TRBD1. The germline CDR1 and CDR2 sequences are LGHNA and YSLEER. The ends lost 0 bases at V and 2 bases at J; junction bases unmatched: 8. The CDR3 consists of 18 residues. CDR3 sequence (DNA): TGCGCCAGCAGCCAAGATTCAAGGGACAGGGGATTCACAGATACGCAGTATTTT. Protein sequence: CASSQDSRDRGFTDTQYF.

This clone has only one observation. The chain links TRBV28 to TRBJ2-7; 10 nucleotides line up with TRBD2. This CDR3 is built from 16 residues. CDR1 MDHEN and CDR2 SYDVKM come from the germline V gene. Trimming cost V 4 bases and J 6 bases; bases outside gene matches: 12. CDR3: CASSSPWKREGLEQYF. CDR3 sequence (DNA): TGTGCCAGCAGTTCGCCGTGGAAGCGGGAGGGCCTCGAGCAGTACTTC.